The rows below give T cell receptor beta chains drawn from one sample of a study of glioma-infiltrating T cells after dendritic cell vaccination. TCRdb's table, derived via immunoSEQ multiplex PCR, lists solely in-frame clones and lacks some. The sample includes around 100,000 clones, 81% of them seen just once. The specimen comprised blood, sampled before dendritic cell vaccination. These receptors all stem from a human donor with glioblastoma. CDR3s include the opening cysteine and the closing phenylalanine or tryptophan. Fields, in order: D gene, J gene, V gene, clone size, CDR3 protein, CDR3 DNA. D genes are given only for firm matches. Part of the rows lack a size; the others show once, few, many or a class for expanded clones.

>-|TRBJ2-1|TRBV4-1|-
CASSHARRYNEQFF
TGCGCCAGCAGCCACGCCCGGAGGTACAATGAGCAGTTCTTC
>-|TRBJ1-1|TRBV7-9|-
CASNRGGMNTEAFF
TGTGCCAGTAACCGGGGGGGCATGAACACTGAAGCTTTCTTT
>-|TRBJ1-2|TRBV16|-
CASSQSRENYGYTF
TGTGCCAGCAGCCAATCGAGAGAAAACTATGGCTACACCTTC
>TRBD2|TRBJ2-3|TRBV7-2|-
CASSFQIGRGGFSDTQYF
TGTGCCAGCAGCTTCCAGATAGGTCGGGGGGGCTTCTCAGATACGCAGTATTTT
>-|TRBJ2-1|TRBV5-1|-
CASSWGLPSSYNEQFF
TGCGCCAGCAGCTGGGGACTCCCGAGCTCCTACAATGAGCAGTTCTTC
>TRBD1|TRBJ2-1|TRBV7-8|few
CASSSTRGLTYNEQFF
TGTGCCAGCAGCTCCACTAGGGGGCTAACCTACAATGAGCAGTTCTTC
>-|TRBJ1-2|TRBV18|once
CASSPLTQGDGYTF
TGTGCCAGCTCACCTCTAACCCAGGGCGACGGCTACACCTTC
>-|TRBJ2-5|TRBV18|-
CATRETGTSQETQYF
TGTGCCACCCGCGAAACCGGGACATCTCAAGAGACCCAGTACTTC
>TRBD1|TRBJ2-1|TRBV7-3|-
CASSYLDRGQANEQFF
TGTGCCAGCAGCTACTTAGACAGGGGGCAGGCCAATGAGCAGTTCTTC
>TRBD1|TRBJ2-7|TRBV13|-
CASSSTGTGTIYEQYF
TGTGCCAGCAGCTCAACCGGGACAGGGACTATCTACGAGCAGTACTTC
>TRBD2|TRBJ2-3|TRBV4-2|few
CASSQGLAGDTDTQYF
TGTGCCAGCAGCCAAGGGCTAGCGGGGGACACAGATACGCAGTATTTT
>TRBD1|TRBJ2-7|TRBV6-6|-
CASTEQGAEQYF
TGTGCCAGCACCGAACAGGGGGCCGAGCAGTACTTC
>-|TRBJ1-2|TRBV5-4|-
CASSRQEKWGGYTF
TGTGCCAGCAGCCGACAGGAGAAATGGGGTGGCTACACCTTC
>-|TRBJ2-7|TRBV13|few
CASGGGPSYEQYF
TGTGCCAGCGGGGGGGGGCCCTCCTACGAGCAGTACTTC
>-|TRBJ2-5|TRBV11-3|few
CASSRSETQYF
TGTGCCAGCAGCCGGTCGGAGACCCAGTACTTC
>TRBD2|TRBJ2-7|TRBV29-1|-
CSVSGRVRDEQYF
TGCAGCGTCTCTGGGAGGGTGCGCGACGAGCAGTACTTC
>TRBD1|TRBJ2-5|TRBV18|-
CASSPGTGSVETQYF
TGTGCCAGCTCACCCGGGACAGGGTCCGTAGAGACCCAGTACTTC
>-|TRBJ1-2|TRBV5-1|-
CASSSREVYGYTF
TGCGCCAGCAGTTCTAGAGAAGTCTATGGCTACACCTTC
>-|TRBJ1-3|TRBV2|-
CASSAGRGRPSGNTIYF
TGTGCCAGCAGTGCGGGGCGGGGTAGGCCCTCTGGAAACACCATATATTTT
>-|TRBJ2-1|TRBV6-5|-
CASSPGGRDREQFF
TGTGCCAGCTCTCCCGGGGGGCGTGATCGTGAGCAGTTCTTC
>-|TRBJ2-5|TRBV7-2|-
CASSYIQDQYF
TGTGCCAGCAGCTATATCCAGGACCAGTACTTC
>TRBD2|TRBJ2-5|TRBV5-4|-
CASSPSGGGGETQYF
TGTGCCAGCAGCCCCAGCGGGGGGGGCGGGGAGACCCAGTACTTC
>TRBD2|TRBJ2-7|TRBV28|once
CASGAGTTYEQYF
TGTGCCAGCGGGGCCGGGACTACCTACGAGCAGTACTTC
>TRBD1|TRBJ2-1|TRBV12-5|-
CASGLVIGQGDNEQFF
TGTGCTAGTGGTTTGGTAATCGGACAGGGGGACAATGAGCAGTTCTTC
>-|TRBJ1-1|TRBV7-9|-
CASSSGRGKKGTEAFF
TGTGCCAGCAGCTCAGGTCGGGGAAAGAAAGGCACTGAAGCTTTCTTT
>TRBD1|TRBJ2-5|TRBV7-9|-
CASSLAQGKETQYF
TGTGCCAGCAGCTTAGCACAGGGGAAAGAGACCCAGTACTTC
>-|TRBJ2-7|TRBV27|few
CASSFDRWSEQYF
TGTGCCAGCAGTTTCGACAGGTGGTCCGAGCAGTACTTC
>-|TRBJ1-1|TRBV12-5|once
CASGSLEVNTEAFF
TGTGCTAGTGGTTCCTTGGAGGTGAACACTGAAGCTTTCTTT
>-|TRBJ1-1|TRBV5-1|-
CASSLADTEAFF
TGCGCCAGCAGCTTGGCCGACACTGAAGCTTTCTTT
>TRBD1|TRBJ2-7|TRBV29-1|-
CSVDKGQGGYEQYF
TGCAGCGTTGACAAGGGACAGGGTGGCTACGAGCAGTACTTC
>TRBD2|TRBJ2-3|TRBV9|-
CASGRGSTDTQYF
TGTGCCAGCGGGAGGGGAAGTACAGATACGCAGTATTTT
>-|TRBJ1-6|TRBV27|-
CASSLLGINSPLHF
TGTGCCAGCAGTTTACTCGGGATCAACTCACCCCTCCACTTT
>-|TRBJ1-6|TRBV19|-
CATALGGNSPLHF
TGTGCCACCGCACTGGGGGGAAATTCACCCCTCCACTTT
>TRBD2|TRBJ2-7|TRBV14|-
CASSTSASGSSYEQYF
TGTGCCAGCAGCACCTCCGCCAGCGGGAGCTCCTACGAGCAGTACTTC
>TRBD1|TRBJ1-6|TRBV7-9|-
CASSSRTGESYNSPLHF
TGTGCCAGCAGCTCTAGGACAGGGGAGTCCTATAATTCACCCCTCCACTTT
>-|TRBJ2-1|TRBV30|once
CAWSDSNNEQFF
TGTGCCTGGAGTGACAGTAACAATGAGCAGTTCTTC
>TRBD1|TRBJ1-4|TRBV9|-
CASSAQTGGDEKLFF
TGTGCCAGCAGCGCCCAGACAGGGGGGGATGAAAAACTGTTTTTT